Presented here are 26 T cell receptor beta chains from one specimen sequenced in a study of blood T cells in healthy people across ages. Together with a sample-barcoded 5' primer, a J-beta primer mix was included in a second PCR lasting about 7 to 11 cycles. TCRdb ran MiXCR on the 5' RACE reads and lists one entry per CDR3 protein. Here the sample spans approximately 2,000,000 distinct CDR3 sequences, approximately 39% being singletons. The material sequenced was blood. Receptor source: a human donor in good health.

The chain joins TRBV28 to TRBJ1-2; 12 bases fit TRBD1. V dropped 2 bases and J dropped 4; count of bases not matched to a gene: 5. The CDR3 runs to 16 residues. Germline V lookup: CDR1 MDHEN, CDR2 SYDVKM. CDR3 sequence: CASSLPQGQGAYGYTF. The CDR3 DNA sequence: TGTGCCAGCAGTTTACCGCAGGGACAGGGGGCCTATGGCTACACCTTC.

This chain uses TRBV29-1 with TRBJ1-6; D ambiguous. There are 13 residues in the CDR3. Per the germline V gene, CDR1 is SQVTM and CDR2 is ANQGSEA. Between the trimmed V and J ends, which lost 4 bases and 0 bases, there was a span of 4 bases. The CDR3 bases are TGCAGCGTTGCTGGCTCCTATAATTCACCCCTCCACTTT. Its translation is CSVAGSYNSPLHF.

The CDR3 nucleotides read TGTGCCAGCAGCCCAGGGGGCTTAGGGTACGAGCAGTACTTC. Translation gives CASSPGGLGYEQYF. The chain uses TRBV28 and TRBJ2-7; 8 bases fit TRBD1. The V and J ends lost 6 bases and 4 bases, in that order; junction bases with no gene match: 8. This CDR3 is 14 amino acids long. Germline V gives CDR1 MDHEN, CDR2 SYDVKM.

This clonotype was detected only a few times. DNA for the CDR3: TGCGCCAGCAGCTCCTTAGCGGGGGGGTCGAGCTCCTACAATGAGCAGTTCTTC. Protein sequence: CASSSLAGGSSSYNEQFF. This chain connects TRBV5-1 to TRBJ2-1, with 11 bases aligning to TRBD2. Germline V CDR1 and CDR2: SGHRS, YFSETQ. The CDR3 has 18 amino acids. With 3 bases clipped from V and 0 bases from J, the junction kept 8 bases outside the gene matches. Combining the CDR3 with reference TRBV5-1 and TRBJ2-1 gives the whole variable domain KAGVTQTPRYLIKTRGQQVTLSCSPISGHRSVSWYQQTPGQGLQFLFEYFSETQRNKGNFPGRFSGRQFSNSRSEMNVSTLELGDSALYLCASSSLAGGSSSYNEQFFGPGTRLTVL.

V gene TRBV12-3 or TRBV12-4 combines with J gene TRBJ1-2, with D hard to call. The V end lost 6 bases, the J end lost 5 bases, and 16 bases lay between the germline ends. The CDR3 consists of 14 residues. This CDR3 is CASSIGLAVYGYTF. CDR3 nucleotides: TGTGCCAGCAGCATAGGTCTGGCCGTTTATGGCTACACCTTC.

V gene TRBV28 combines with J gene TRBJ1-3; weak D call: TRBD1 (5 bases). This CDR3 spans 14 amino acids. Germline lookup yields CDR1 MDHEN and CDR2 SYDVKM. V was cut by 3 bases and J by 2 bases, with 8 bases left in between. CDR3 nucleotide sequence: TGTGCCAGCAGTTTGGGGGGACCTGGAAACACCATATATTTT. It specifies CASSLGGPGNTIYF.

This clonotype was recorded a few times. This chain uses TRBV3-1 with TRBJ1-2; maybe TRBD1 (5 bases). This CDR3 has 14 amino acids. Per the germline V gene, CDR1 is LGHDT and CDR2 is YNNKEL (reference sequence). Trimming took 3 bases from V and 4 from J, leaving 12 bases between them. In DNA form, the CDR3 reads TGTGCCAGCAGCCAGGGGGACCGCTCCTATGGCTACACCTTC. This sequence encodes CASSQGDRSYGYTF.

This clonotype was observed a handful of times. The chain carries TRBV7-2 and TRBJ2-5, with 10 bases identical to TRBD2. Trimming cost V 2 bases and J 5 bases; bases outside gene matches: 8. Germline V gives CDR1 SGHTA, CDR2 FQGNSA. The CDR3 has 16 amino acids. The CDR3 bases are TGTGCCAGCAGCTTAATGCCTAGCGGGGGCTCGGAGACCCAGTACTTC. It translates to CASSLMPSGGSETQYF.

With respect to this clonotype: Likely a read error: the CDR3 ends without its conserved phenylalanine or tryptophan. This chain connects TRBV19 to TRBJ2-4, with D tentatively TRBD2 (6 bases). Per germline, CDR1 LNHDA and CDR2 SQIVND (reference sequence). Trimming cost V 5 bases and J 6 bases, with 17 bases left between them. This CDR3 region has 15 residues. CDR3 bases: TGTGCCAGTAGTTCATCCGGGACTCTGGGAAACATTCAGTACTGC. Protein: CASSSSGTLGNIQYC.

The chain links TRBV6-1 to TRBJ1-2; D remains ambiguous. CDR3 length: 14 amino acids. V lost 3 bases, J lost 0 bases, and 8 bases lay in between. The germline V gene encodes CDR1 MNHNS and CDR2 SASEGT. CDR3 in DNA: TGTGCCAGCAGTGAGAGGGAAACTAACTATGGCTACACCTTC. This encodes CASSERETNYGYTF.

This clonotype has a count of ten or more. The V gene is TRBV7-9, the J gene TRBJ2-3, with D perhaps matching TRBD2 (5 bases). Germline V CDR1 and CDR2: SEHNR, FQNEAQ (reference sequence). This CDR3 spans 15 amino acids. V lost 8 bases, J lost 0 bases, and 15 bases lay in between. CDR3 sequence (DNA): TGTGCCAGCTCGGAGGACGGCACTAGCACAGATACGCAGTATTTT. It yields the protein CASSEDGTSTDTQYF.

As for this clonotype: The junction and the germline gene differ at one end; a read error may be behind it. V is TRBV6-2 or TRBV6-3 and J is TRBJ1-2; no clear D. Germline loops: CDR1 MNHEY, CDR2 SVGEGT. This CDR3 is built from 15 residues. The DNA of the CDR3 is TGTGCCAGCAGTTACGTCGGGTACCCTAACTATAGCTACACCTTC. Translated: CASSYVGYPNYSYTF.

This clonotype was recorded a few times. The chain employs TRBV2 and TRBJ2-5; 10 positions match TRBD1. CDR1 and CDR2 from the germline V gene are SNHLY and FYNNEI. V gave up 5 bases and J gave up 4 bases; unmatched junction bases: 13. The CDR3 covers 17 residues. CDR3 in DNA: TGTGCCAGCAGTTTTGCGACAGGGGGCCGGATCGGAGAGACCCAGTACTTC. Protein product: CASSFATGGRIGETQYF. Based on the CDR3 plus reference TRBV2 and TRBJ2-5, the full variable domain is EPEVTQTPSHQVTQMGQEVILRCVPISNHLYFYWYRQILGQKVEFLVSFYNNEISEKSEIFDDQFSVERPDGSNFTLKIRSTKLEDSAMYFCASSFATGGRIGETQYFGPGTRLLVL.

The rearrangement joins TRBV28 to TRBJ2-7; D possibly uses TRBD1 or TRBD2 (6 bases each). The CDR3 is 15 residues long. Germline V lookup: CDR1 MDHEN, CDR2 SYDVKM. Between the trimmed V and J ends, which lost 1 base and 3 bases, there was a span of 13 bases. The CDR3 region has the DNA TGTGCCAGCAGTTTATTTCGCAGGGGAGGCTACGAGCAGTACTTC. Protein product: CASSLFRRGGYEQYF.

This rearrangement joins TRBV6-2 or TRBV6-3 to TRBJ2-5, with D hard to call. CDR3 length: 13 residues. V lost 0 bases and J 5 bases, leaving 7 bases between the germline ends. Germline lookup yields CDR1 MNHEY and CDR2 SVGEGT. The CDR3 sequence is CASSYSDGETQYF. The CDR3 bases are TGTGCCAGCAGTTACTCGGACGGTGAGACCCAGTACTTC.

This clonotype was observed a few times. This chain joins TRBV2 and TRBJ2-7; unclear D gene. Germline V gene lookup returns CDR1 SNHLY and CDR2 FYNNEI. This CDR3 spans 16 amino acids. Trimming left V 0 bases short and J 0 bases short, with 12 bases between. The CDR3 DNA reads as TGTGCCAGCAGTGAAGCGCTTAGGCAGCCCTCCTACGAGCAGTACTTC. This gives the protein CASSEALRQPSYEQYF.

The chain links TRBV4-2 to TRBJ2-4; perhaps TRBD1 as D (5 bases). The assigned J gene may be wrong: the sequence end matches TRBJ2-7 better. From germline, CDR1 is LGHNA and CDR2 YNFKEQ. The CDR3 totals 15 residues. The CDR3 sequence: CASSQDYKQGGEQYF. The CDR3 nucleotides read TGTGCCAGCAGCCAAGATTATAAGCAGGGCGGCGAGCAGTACTTC.

This clonotype appeared many times. The chain recombines TRBV20-1 with TRBJ1-5, with TRBD1 matching 8 bases. This CDR3 has 16 amino acids. Germline-derived CDR1 and CDR2 are DFQATT and SNEGSKA (reference sequence). V lost 3 bases and J lost 5; bases outside the gene matches: 12. The CDR3 sequence is CSASGLGQGEDQPQHF. The CDR3 nucleotides are TGCAGTGCTAGTGGACTTGGACAGGGCGAGGATCAGCCCCAGCATTTT.

V usage is TRBV7-9 and J usage is TRBJ1-2; no firm D call. V lost 2 bases and J lost 8, with 12 bases in between. There are 13 residues in the CDR3. Germline V gives CDR1 SEHNR, CDR2 FQNEAQ (reference sequence). This CDR3 is CASSLNRGRGYTF. CDR3 nucleotides: TGTGCCAGCAGCTTAAATCGGGGTAGAGGCTACACCTTC. Looking up the rest from reference TRBV7-9 and TRBJ1-2 gives the full variable domain: DTGVSQNPRHKITKRGQNVTFRCDPISEHNRLYWYRQTLGQGPEFLTYFQNEAQLEKSRLLSDRFSAERPKGSFSTLEIQRTEQGDSAMYLCASSLNRGRGYTFGSGTRLTVV.

This clonotype was seen a few times. This sequence joins TRBV4-3 and TRBJ2-1; D unresolved. Germline CDR1 reads LGHNA; CDR2 reads YSLEER. This CDR3 region has 15 residues. Trimming left V 3 bases short and J 6 bases short, with 15 bases between. The CDR3 loop is CASSQVIIVGNEQFF. The CDR3 bases are TGCGCCAGCAGCCAGGTGATAATTGTGGGCAATGAGCAGTTCTTC.

The rearrangement uses TRBV11-2 and TRBJ1-1; possibly TRBD1 for D (5 bases). Trimming took 1 base from V and 0 from J, leaving 15 bases between them. The CDR3 runs to 17 residues. Germline loops: CDR1 SGHAT, CDR2 FQNNGV. CDR3 amino acids: CASSLVGGRAVNTEAFF. In nucleotides, the CDR3 is TGTGCCAGCAGCTTAGTTGGGGGGAGGGCAGTGAACACTGAAGCTTTCTTT.

The V and J genes are TRBV25-1 and TRBJ2-7; no definite D call. V was pared by 3 bases and J by 2 bases, with 17 bases between. CDR1 and CDR2 (germline): MGHDK, SYGVNS. This CDR3 spans 16 amino acids. The CDR3 reads CASSEKSADWAYEQYF. CDR3 nucleotides: TGTGCCAGCAGTGAGAAGTCAGCCGATTGGGCCTACGAGCAGTACTTC.

Comments on this clonotype: One base away lies a much larger clone, so this may be a sequencing read error. The chain links TRBV4-3 to TRBJ2-5; D not resolved. Germline-derived CDR1 and CDR2 are LGHNA and YSLEER. The CDR3 consists of 14 residues. Trimming left V 0 bases short and J 9 bases short, with 14 bases between. In DNA, the CDR3 is TGCGCCAGCAGCCAAGATAGTAGCCGGCAGGCCCAGTACTTC. Residues: CASSQDSSRQAQYF.

This clonotype was counted ten times or more. The J gene is TRBJ2-1, the V gene TRBV20-1; D is unclear. Germline CDR1 and CDR2: DFQATT and SNEGSKA (reference sequence). CDR3 size: 12 residues. Trimming pared 2 bases from V and 6 bases from J, leaving 8 bases between. The CDR3 is CSARSSGNEQFF. DNA for the CDR3: TGCAGTGCTAGATCCTCCGGCAATGAGCAGTTCTTC.

A few counts support this clonotype. This chain connects TRBV12-3 or TRBV12-4 to TRBJ1-6, with 10 bases identical to TRBD1. The CDR3 loop spans 14 amino acids. Germline trimming cut 6 bases from V and 10 bases from J; bases unmatched to any gene: 6. This chain's CDR3 is CASSGTGDYSPLHF. In nucleotides, the CDR3 is TGTGCCAGCAGCGGGACAGGGGATTACTCACCCCTCCACTTT.

This clonotype turned up a few times. The V gene is TRBV15, the J gene TRBJ2-3, with 11 bases aligning to TRBD1. The V and J ends lost 3 bases and 1 base, in that order; junction bases with no gene match: 9. Germline V CDR1 and CDR2: LNHNV, YYDKDF (reference sequence). The CDR3 consists of 18 residues. CDR3 DNA: TGTGCCACCAGCAGTGGACAGGGGGCGGTACGCGGCACAGATACGCAGTATTTT. Amino acid sequence: CATSSGQGAVRGTDTQYF.